Shown below are 10 T cell receptor beta chains from a single sample sequenced in a study of blood T cell repertoires in COVID-19. The data were produced by immunoSEQ multiplex PCR, yet TCRdb's version contains in-frame clones alone and is incomplete. The repertoire holds hundreds of thousands of clones, approximately 86% seen once, with under 2% in the top ten. Sample: PBMCs or T cells enriched from blood (not recorded which). These receptors were taken from a woman aged 45 to 65 who had recovered from COVID-19.

The chain is built from TRBV19 and TRBJ1-1; no definite D call. Trimming stripped 1 base from V and 11 bases from J, with 17 bases between. Germline-derived CDR1 and CDR2 are LNHDA and SQIVND (reference sequence). This CDR3 contains 14 residues. This CDR3 reads CASSIGVREATAFF. DNA for the CDR3: TGTGCCAGTAGTATAGGGGTAAGGGAGGCAACTGCTTTCTTT.

The genes are TRBV2 and TRBJ1-5, with 10 nucleotides matching TRBD1. Trimming took 5 bases from V and 7 from J; bases not matched to a gene: 8. This CDR3 comprises 15 residues. From germline, CDR1 is SNHLY and CDR2 FYNNEI. The CDR3 sequence is CASSKETGGGQPQHF. The CDR3 bases are TGTGCCAGCAGTAAGGAGACAGGGGGCGGGCAGCCCCAGCATTTT. The complete variable domain, with remaining parts taken from reference TRBV2 and TRBJ1-5, reads EPEVTQTPSHQVTQMGQEVILRCVPISNHLYFYWYRQILGQKVEFLVSFYNNEISEKSEIFDDQFSVERPDGSNFTLKIRSTKLEDSAMYFCASSKETGGGQPQHFGDGTRLSIL.

This clone was recorded once. The chain uses TRBV5-5 and TRBJ1-1, with D perhaps matching TRBD1 (6 bases). Trimming cost V 6 bases and J 4 bases, with 10 bases left between them. CDR3 length: 12 amino acids. Germline CDR1 reads SGHKS; CDR2 reads YYEKEE (reference sequence). The CDR3 loop reads CASIQGRTEAFF. The CDR3 nucleotides read TGTGCCAGCATCCAGGGGCGCACTGAAGCTTTCTTT.

The rearrangement joins TRBV2 to TRBJ2-1, with D perhaps matching TRBD2 (6 bases). Germline V gene sequence: CDR1 SNHLY, CDR2 FYNNEI. The CDR3 spans 13 residues. The V and J ends lost 6 bases and 5 bases respectively, with 11 bases between them. DNA of the CDR3: TGTGCCAGCAGCATTAGCGGAAACAATGAGCAGTTCTTC. It codes for CASSISGNNEQFF.

At least ten counts were recorded for this clone. This chain links TRBV3-1 (or the pseudogene TRBV3-2) with TRBJ2-3, with D hard to call. CDR1 and CDR2 (germline): LGHDT, YNNKEL (reference sequence). V was trimmed by 0 bases and J by 11 bases, leaving 12 bases between them. This CDR3 is built from 13 residues. CDR3 coding DNA: TGTGCCAGCAGCCAAGACCGGCCGGGTGGGCAGTATTTT. It translates to CASSQDRPGGQYF.

This rearrangement joins TRBV5-6 to TRBJ1-5, with 9 positions matching TRBD1. The V gene end was trimmed by 4 bases and the J gene end by 1 base; junction bases not matched to a gene: 6. The CDR3 sequence is 16 residues long. The germline V gene encodes CDR1 SGHDT and CDR2 YYEEEE. The CDR3 bases are TGTGCCAGCAGCACGGACAGGGGCGGAAGCAATCAGCCCCAGCATTTT. Translation: CASSTDRGGSNQPQHF.

The rearrangement links TRBV2 to TRBJ2-7; 10 bases are a match to TRBD2. Germline V gives CDR1 SNHLY, CDR2 FYNNEI. J lost 5 bases, V lost 7 bases, and 8 bases had no gene match. The CDR3 has 14 amino acids. The CDR3 coding sequence is TGTGCCAGCATCCAGCGGGAGGGCCGGGACGAGCAGTACTTC. It specifies CASIQREGRDEQYF.

The chain carries TRBV18 and TRBJ2-7; the match to TRBD1 covers 8 bases. Per germline, CDR1 KGHSH and CDR2 LQKENI. This CDR3 region has 14 residues. Trimming removed 3 bases from V and 2 bases from J; junction bases left unmatched: 3. CDR3 loop: CASSPGQATYEQYF. As DNA, the CDR3 is TGTGCCAGCTCACCGGGACAGGCAACCTACGAGCAGTACTTC.

The rearrangement links TRBV27 to TRBJ2-5; TRBD2 matches at 7 bases. The CDR3 has 15 residues. The ends lost 5 bases at V and 2 bases at J; junction bases unmatched: 8. The germline CDR1 and CDR2 sequences are MNHEY and SMNVEV (reference sequence). This chain's CDR3 is CASSTGGHLQETQYF. DNA of the CDR3: TGTGCCAGCAGTACGGGAGGCCATCTACAAGAGACCCAGTACTTC.

The V call is TRBV5-4, the J call TRBJ2-3; TRBD1 agrees at 8 bases. The CDR3 consists of 17 residues. CDR1 is SGHNT, CDR2 YYREEE, per germline (reference sequence). V was pared by 6 bases and J by 2 bases, with 14 bases of the junction left unmatched. The CDR3 reads CASTPLQGAVSTDTQYF. In DNA form, the CDR3 reads TGTGCCAGCACCCCGTTGCAGGGGGCCGTCTCCACAGATACGCAGTATTTT.